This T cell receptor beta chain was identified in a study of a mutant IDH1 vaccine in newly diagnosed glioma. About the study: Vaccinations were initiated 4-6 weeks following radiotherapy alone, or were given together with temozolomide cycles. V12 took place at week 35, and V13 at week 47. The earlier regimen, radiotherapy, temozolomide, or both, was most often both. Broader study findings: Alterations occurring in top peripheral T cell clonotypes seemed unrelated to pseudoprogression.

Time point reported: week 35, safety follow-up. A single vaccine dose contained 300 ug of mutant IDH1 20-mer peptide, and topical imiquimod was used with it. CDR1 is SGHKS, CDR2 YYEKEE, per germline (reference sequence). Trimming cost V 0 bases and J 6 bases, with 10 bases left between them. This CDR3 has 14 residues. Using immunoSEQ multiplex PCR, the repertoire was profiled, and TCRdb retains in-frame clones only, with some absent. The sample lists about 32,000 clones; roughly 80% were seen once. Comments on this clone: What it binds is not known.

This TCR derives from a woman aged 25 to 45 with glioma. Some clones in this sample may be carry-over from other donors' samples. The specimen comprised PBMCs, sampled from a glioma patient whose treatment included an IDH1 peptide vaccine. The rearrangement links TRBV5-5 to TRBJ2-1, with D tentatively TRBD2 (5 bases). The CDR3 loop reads CASSLGQLVNEQFF. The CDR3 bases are TGTGCCAGCAGCTTGGGCCAACTAGTCAATGAGCAGTTCTTC.